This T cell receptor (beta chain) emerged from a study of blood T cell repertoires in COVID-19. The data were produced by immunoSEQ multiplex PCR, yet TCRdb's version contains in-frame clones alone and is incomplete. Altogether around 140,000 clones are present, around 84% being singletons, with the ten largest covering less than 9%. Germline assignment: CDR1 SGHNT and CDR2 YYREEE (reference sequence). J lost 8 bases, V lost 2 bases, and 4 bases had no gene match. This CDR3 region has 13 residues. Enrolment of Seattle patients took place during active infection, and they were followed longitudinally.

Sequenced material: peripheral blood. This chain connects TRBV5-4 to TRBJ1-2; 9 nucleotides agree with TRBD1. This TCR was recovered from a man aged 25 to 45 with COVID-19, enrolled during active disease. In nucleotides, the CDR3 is TGTGCCAGCAGCTTACAGGGGGCGGGAGGCTACACCTTC. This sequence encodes CASSLQGAGGYTF.